One and the same sample provided the 2 T cell receptor beta chains below, sequenced in a study of early T cells in non-severe SARS-CoV-2 infection. TCRdb re-called the 5' RACE reads with MiXCR, one entry per CDR3 protein. The sample yields 35,000 to 45,000 distinct CDR3 sequences, roughly 9.9% seen once. The specimen was whole blood. These receptors all come from an adult who was a healthcare worker with PCR-confirmed SARS-CoV-2 infection or an uninfected control (not recorded which).

The chain uses TRBV5-1 and TRBJ2-7; D is undetermined. The germline V gene encodes CDR1 SGHRS and CDR2 YFSETQ. There are 12 residues in the CDR3. Trimming removed 2 bases from V and 5 bases from J, with 8 bases in between. The CDR3 reads CASSFGADEQYF. CDR3 sequence (DNA): TGCGCCAGCAGCTTCGGAGCCGACGAGCAGTACTTC.

Judged by abundance, this clonotype is medium-sized. The chain employs TRBV6-4 and TRBJ2-3; tentatively, D is TRBD2 (6 bases). The CDR3 is 15 residues long. V shed 0 bases and J shed 4 bases, with 11 bases lying between them. Germline CDR1 MRHNA, CDR2 SNTAGT. The DNA for the CDR3 is TGTGCCAGCAGTGACTCGGGGGGTCAGGCAGATACGCAGTATTTT. Amino acids: CASSDSGGQADTQYF.